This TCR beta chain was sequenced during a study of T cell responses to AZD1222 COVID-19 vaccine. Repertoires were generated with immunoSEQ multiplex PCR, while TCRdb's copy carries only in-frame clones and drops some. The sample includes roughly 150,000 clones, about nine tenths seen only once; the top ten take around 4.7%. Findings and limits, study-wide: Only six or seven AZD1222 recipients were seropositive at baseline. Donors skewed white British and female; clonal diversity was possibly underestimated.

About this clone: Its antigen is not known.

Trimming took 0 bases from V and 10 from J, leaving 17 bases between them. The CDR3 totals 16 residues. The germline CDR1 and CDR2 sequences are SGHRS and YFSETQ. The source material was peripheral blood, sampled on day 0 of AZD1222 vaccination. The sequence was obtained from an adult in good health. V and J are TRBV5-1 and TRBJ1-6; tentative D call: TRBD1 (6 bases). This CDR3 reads CASSLEGVSVGSPLHF. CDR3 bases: TGCGCCAGCAGCTTGGAGGGGGTCTCGGTAGGGTCACCCCTCCACTTT.